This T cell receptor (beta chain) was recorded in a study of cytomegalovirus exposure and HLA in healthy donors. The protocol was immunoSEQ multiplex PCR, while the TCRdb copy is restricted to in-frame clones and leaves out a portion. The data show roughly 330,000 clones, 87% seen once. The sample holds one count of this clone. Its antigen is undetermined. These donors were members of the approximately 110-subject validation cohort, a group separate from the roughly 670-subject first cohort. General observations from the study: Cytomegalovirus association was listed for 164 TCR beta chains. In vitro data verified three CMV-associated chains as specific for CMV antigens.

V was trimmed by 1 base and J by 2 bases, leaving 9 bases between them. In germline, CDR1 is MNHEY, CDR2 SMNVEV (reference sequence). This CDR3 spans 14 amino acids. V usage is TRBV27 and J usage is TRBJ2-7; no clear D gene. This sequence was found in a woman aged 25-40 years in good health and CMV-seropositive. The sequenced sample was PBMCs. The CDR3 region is CASSLFDGTYEQYF. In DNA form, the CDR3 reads TGTGCCAGCAGTTTATTCGACGGTACCTACGAGCAGTACTTC.